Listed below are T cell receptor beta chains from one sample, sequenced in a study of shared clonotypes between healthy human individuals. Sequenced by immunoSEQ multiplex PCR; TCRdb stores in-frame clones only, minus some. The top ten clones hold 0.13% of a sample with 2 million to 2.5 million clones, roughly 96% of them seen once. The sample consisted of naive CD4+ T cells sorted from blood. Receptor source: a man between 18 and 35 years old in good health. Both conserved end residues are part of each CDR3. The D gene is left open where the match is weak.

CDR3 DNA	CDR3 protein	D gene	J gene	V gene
TGTGCCAGCTCCCCCGTAGCGGGGCCCTCGGAGACCCAGTACTTC	CASSPVAGPSETQYF	TRBD2	TRBJ2-5	TRBV18
TGTGCCAGCAGCTTGTTCGGAGGTAATTCACCCCTCCACTTT	CASSLFGGNSPLHF	.	TRBJ1-6	TRBV5-6
TGTGCCTGGAAGACAGGGAGCTCCTACAATGAGCAGTTCTTC	CAWKTGSSYNEQFF	TRBD1	TRBJ2-1	TRBV30
TGCGCCAGCAGCCTAGAACAGGGCCACAGTAATGGCTACACCTTC	CASSLEQGHSNGYTF	.	TRBJ1-2	TRBV5-1
TGTGCCAGCAGCCAAGTAGGAACGAACACTGAAGCTTTCTTT	CASSQVGTNTEAFF	.	TRBJ1-1	TRBV14
TGTGCCAGCAGCTTCTACCTATCCGGGACAGCCTCCTACGAGCAGTACTTC	CASSFYLSGTASYEQYF	TRBD1	TRBJ2-7	TRBV7-9
TGCGCCAGCAGCGCCCGACAGGGCGAGGGCGGGGAGCTGTTTTTT	CASSARQGEGGELFF	TRBD1	TRBJ2-2	TRBV5-1
TGCGCCAGCAGCCAGCAGGACTGGGGCACTGAAGCTTTCTTT	CASSQQDWGTEAFF	.	TRBJ1-1	TRBV4-1
TGTGCCAGCCTCCCAGGGTCTAATTCACCCCTCCACTTT	CASLPGSNSPLHF	.	TRBJ1-6	TRBV18
TGTGCCAGCAGCGTCCAAGACTATACACCCTACGAGCAGTACTTC	CASSVQDYTPYEQYF	.	TRBJ2-7	TRBV9